Listed here are 27 T cell receptor beta chains from one sample, sequenced in a study of vaccination effects on CD4 cells after COVID-19. Sequencing in the ViraFEST assay came after antigen-specific CD4+ T cells had been expanded with viral peptide pools, which were used to stimulate PBMC. Having been cultured for about ten days, the cells underwent CD4+ T cell isolation. According to the study, vaccine recipients showed no prior SARS-CoV-2 infection and negative nucleocapsid antibodies. Method: immunoSEQ multiplex PCR; TCRdb's copy keeps in-frame clones and lacks some. Seen here are about 25,000 clones, 73% observed once, and the top ten hold 5%. No cognate antigen is known for these TCRs. Specimen: CD4+ T cells from PBMCs cultured with SARS-CoV-2 spike peptides, collected before COVID-19 vaccination. These receptors were obtained from a human donor who received a COVID-19 vaccine.

The rearrangement joins TRBV3-1 (or the pseudogene TRBV3-2) to TRBJ1-6; TRBD1 is a possible D gene (6 bases). Trimming left V 5 bases short and J 7 bases short, with 18 bases between. CDR1 LGHDT and CDR2 YNNKEL come from the germline V gene (reference sequence). This CDR3 has 16 amino acids. This CDR3 reads CASSGGGGFGNSPLHF. Here the CDR3 DNA reads TGTGCCAGCAGCGGTGGAGGGGGGTTTGGGAATTCACCCCTCCACTTT.

The J gene is TRBJ2-3, the V gene TRBV19; tentative D call: TRBD2 (6 bases). Trimming shortened V by 5 bases and J by 6 bases, and 15 bases separated the two germline ends. This CDR3 comprises 14 residues. Germline-derived CDR1 and CDR2 are LNHDA and SQIVND (reference sequence). CDR3 bases: TGTGCCAGTAGTGACCCGGTAGCGGCGGATACGCAGTATTTT. Its protein is CASSDPVAADTQYF.

The CDR3 sequence: CASSQGSGGAAPLHF. DNA of the CDR3: TGCGCCAGCAGCCAGGGGTCAGGGGGGGCTGCACCCCTCCACTTT. This chain links TRBV5-1 with TRBJ1-6, with 7 bases aligning to TRBD1. The CDR3 runs to 15 residues. CDR1 and CDR2 (germline): SGHRS, YFSETQ. V was clipped by 4 bases and J by 11 bases; unmatched bases: 12.

V gene TRBV19 combines with J gene TRBJ2-1; 8 positions agree with TRBD1. Germline lookup yields CDR1 LNHDA and CDR2 SQIVND (reference sequence). The CDR3 totals 16 residues. V trimming: 4 bases; J trimming: 3 bases; junction bases outside the gene matches: 8. The CDR3 reads CASSTDRGFLYNEQFF. CDR3 DNA: TGTGCCAGTAGTACCGACAGGGGATTCCTCTACAATGAGCAGTTCTTC.

The CDR3 loop reads CASSSQPQDGGYEQYF. The CDR3 DNA follows: TGTGCCAGCAGCTCTCAACCCCAGGACGGAGGCTACGAGCAGTACTTC. This rearrangement joins TRBV5-6 to TRBJ2-7; TRBD2 is a possible D gene (5 bases). Trimming cost V 3 bases and J 3 bases, with 19 bases left between them. Germline CDR1 and CDR2: SGHDT and YYEEEE. The CDR3 contains 16 residues.

The V gene is TRBV2, the J gene TRBJ2-5, with a possible D match to TRBD1 (5 bases). This CDR3 is 13 amino acids long. Germline loops: CDR1 SNHLY, CDR2 FYNNEI. The ends were cut back, 10 bases at V and 1 base at J, with 13 bases in the middle. In DNA, the CDR3 is TGTGCCACCCAGGGCAATGGCCAAGAGACCCAGTACTTC. Encoded protein: CATQGNGQETQYF.

This clone was seen only a few times. The chain carries TRBV7-2 and TRBJ1-4, with 7 nucleotides matching TRBD1. The germline CDR1 and CDR2 sequences are SGHTA and FQGNSA. The CDR3 sequence is 15 residues long. Germline trimming cut 3 bases from V and 7 bases from J; bases unmatched to any gene: 8. DNA for the CDR3: TGTGCCAGCAGCTTCCAGGGGGGACGGGGTGAAAAACTGTTTTTT. Its translation: CASSFQGGRGEKLFF.

This chain joins TRBV18 and TRBJ1-1; D remains unclear. V lost 4 bases and J 5 bases, leaving 11 bases between the germline ends. The CDR3 totals 13 residues. CDR1 KGHSH and CDR2 LQKENI come from the germline V gene. The CDR3 nucleotides read TGTGCCAGCTCACAGACGGAGGAGACTGAAGCTTTCTTT. The encoded protein is CASSQTEETEAFF.

The V call is TRBV6-5, the J call TRBJ1-2; TRBD1 matches at 7 bases. Germline values: CDR1 MNHEY, CDR2 SVGAGI. V trimming: 0 bases; J trimming: 5 bases; junction bases outside the gene matches: 9. CDR3 length: 16 residues. The CDR3 loop reads CASSYSLTGWGYGYTF. Here the CDR3 DNA reads TGTGCCAGCAGTTACTCTTTGACAGGGTGGGGGTATGGCTACACCTTC.

The gene calls are TRBV6-5 and TRBJ2-7; D gene unclear. V lost 2 bases and J lost 6, with 11 bases in between. Germline V lookup: CDR1 MNHEY, CDR2 SVGAGI. This CDR3 is built from 13 residues. This CDR3 is CASSYGLGAEQYF. CDR3 nucleotide sequence: TGTGCCAGCAGTTACGGCTTGGGTGCCGAGCAGTACTTC.

V usage is TRBV5-1 and J usage is TRBJ2-3; TRBD1 matches at 7 bases. The CDR3 is made up of 14 amino acids. V was clipped by 4 bases and J by 2 bases; unmatched bases: 4. Per germline, CDR1 SGHRS and CDR2 YFSETQ. The CDR3 spells CASSPGQNTDTQYF. For the CDR3, the DNA is TGCGCCAGCAGCCCGGGACAGAACACAGATACGCAGTATTTT.

Remarks on this clone: Other DNA sequences in this sample translate to the same CDR3. The chain has TRBV2 and TRBJ2-5; D remains unclear. The V end lost 4 bases, the J end lost 2 bases, and 2 bases lay between the germline ends. Per germline, CDR1 SNHLY and CDR2 FYNNEI. The CDR3 extends over 11 amino acids. DNA for the CDR3: TGTGCCAGCAGTGTACAAGAGACCCAGTACTTC. This gives the protein CASSVQETQYF. Supplemented by reference TRBV2 and TRBJ2-5, the full variable domain reads EPEVTQTPSHQVTQMGQEVILRCVPISNHLYFYWYRQILGQKVEFLVSFYNNEISEKSEIFDDQFSVERPDGSNFTLKIRSTKLEDSAMYFCASSVQETQYFGPGTRLLVL.

The gene calls are TRBV7-6 and TRBJ1-1; D is possibly TRBD1 (5 bases). Trimming took off 3 bases at V and 0 bases at J, with 20 bases between the two ends. The germline V gene encodes CDR1 SGHVS and CDR2 FNYEAQ. The CDR3 has 18 amino acids. CDR3 DNA: TGTGCCAGCAGCTTTGTTCCGGGGGGAGTAGAGATGAACACTGAAGCTTTCTTT. Amino acid sequence: CASSFVPGGVEMNTEAFF.

The chain combines TRBV10-3 with TRBJ2-3, with 13 bases lining up with TRBD2. The CDR3 runs 14 residues. Germline CDR1 reads ENHRY; CDR2 reads SYGVKD. With 10 bases clipped from V and 2 bases from J, the junction kept 3 bases outside the gene matches. Here the CDR3 reads CATGLAGNTDTQYF. The CDR3 DNA reads as TGTGCCACGGGACTAGCGGGGAACACAGATACGCAGTATTTT.

The rearrangement links TRBV3-1 (or the pseudogene TRBV3-2) to TRBJ1-1; D possibly corresponds to TRBD1 (5 bases). The V gene lost 3 bases and the J gene lost 5 bases, with 10 bases spanning the gap. Looked up from germline, CDR1 is LGHDT and CDR2 is YNNKEL (reference sequence). This CDR3 has 13 residues. The CDR3 region is CASSQAGGTEAFF. The CDR3 DNA sequence: TGTGCCAGCAGCCAGGCGGGGGGGACTGAAGCTTTCTTT.

This sequence joins TRBV29-1 and TRBJ2-1; TRBD2 might be the D (5 bases). Germline CDR1 SQVTM, CDR2 ANQGSEA. With 5 bases removed from V and 4 bases from J, the gap between germline ends came to 9 bases. The CDR3 has 12 amino acids. CDR3 bases: TGCAGCGTTACTCGGACTTACAATGAGCAGTTCTTC. This gives the protein CSVTRTYNEQFF.

The chain employs TRBV3-1 (or the pseudogene TRBV3-2) and TRBJ2-7, with D maybe TRBD1 (6 bases). The germline V gene has CDR1 LGHDT and CDR2 YNNKEL (reference sequence). V lost 2 bases and J lost 2, with 13 bases in between. This CDR3 is 15 amino acids long. The CDR3 sequence: CASSQFITGPYEQYF. The CDR3 DNA is TGTGCCAGCAGCCAATTCATAACAGGGCCCTACGAGCAGTACTTC.

The chain has TRBV6-5 and TRBJ1-1; TRBD1 matches 11 bases. The CDR3 runs to 13 residues. V gave up 7 bases and J gave up 10 bases; unmatched junction bases: 8. Germline V gives CDR1 MNHEY, CDR2 SVGAGI. CDR3 amino acids: CASNNGQGARAFF. CDR3 nucleotide sequence: TGTGCCAGCAATAACGGACAGGGGGCCCGAGCTTTCTTT.

This clone came up a few times. This sequence joins TRBV6-5 and TRBJ1-6; D is unresolved. Germline V gives CDR1 MNHEY, CDR2 SVGAGI. There are 14 residues in the CDR3. Between the trimmed V and J ends, which lost 10 bases and 6 bases, there was a span of 16 bases. For the CDR3, the DNA is TGTGCCACCCATCTGAGGGTTTCTAATTCACCCCTCCACTTT. It yields the protein CATHLRVSNSPLHF.

V is TRBV11-2 and J is TRBJ1-2; tentative D call: TRBD1 (5 bases). The V end lost 3 bases, the J end lost 5 bases, and 13 bases lay between the germline ends. The V gene's germline CDR1 is SGHAT and CDR2 FQNNGV. This CDR3 comprises 14 residues. CDR3 loop: CASSFYSGVYGYTF. Written as DNA, the CDR3 is TGTGCCAGCAGCTTCTATTCGGGGGTATATGGCTACACCTTC. Looking up the rest from reference TRBV11-2 and TRBJ1-2 gives the full variable domain: EAGVAQSPRYKIIEKRQSVAFWCNPISGHATLYWYQQILGQGPKLLIQFQNNGVVDDSQLPKDRFSAERLKGVDSTLKIQPAKLEDSAVYLCASSFYSGVYGYTFGSGTRLTVV.

The V gene is TRBV4-1, the J gene TRBJ2-7; 8 positions match TRBD1. The CDR3 loop spans 16 amino acids. Looked up from germline, CDR1 is MGHRA and CDR2 is YSYEKL. V lost 2 bases, J lost 0 bases, and 6 bases stayed unmatched. In nucleotides, the CDR3 is TGCGCCAGCAGCCAATCTGGACAGGGCCTCTCCTACGAGCAGTACTTC. Protein sequence: CASSQSGQGLSYEQYF.

This chain links TRBV2 with TRBJ2-5, with D possibly being TRBD1 (6 bases). The germline V and J ends were trimmed by 1 base and 2 bases, with 17 bases remaining between them. The CDR3 length is 17 residues. Germline V CDR1 and CDR2: SNHLY, FYNNEI. This chain's CDR3 is CASSEEGTHRMQETQYF. The DNA of the CDR3 is TGTGCCAGCAGTGAAGAGGGGACACACAGAATGCAAGAGACCCAGTACTTC.

This chain links TRBV18 with TRBJ2-7; 13 bases align to TRBD2. This CDR3 has 16 amino acids. CDR1 is KGHSH, CDR2 LQKENI, per germline. J was trimmed by 1 base and V by 4 bases; bases with no gene match: 4. As DNA, the CDR3 is TGTGCCAGCTCACGGTTGACTAGCGGGGGGTCCTACGAGCAGTACTTC. Translation: CASSRLTSGGSYEQYF. Full variable domain (rest looked up from reference TRBV18 and TRBJ2-7): NAGVMQNPRHLVRRRGQEARLRCSPMKGHSHVYWYRQLPEEGLKFMVYLQKENIIDESGMPKERFSAEFPKEGPSILRIQQVVRGDSAAYFCASSRLTSGGSYEQYFGPGTRLTVT.

V and J are TRBV5-8 and TRBJ2-1, with 14 bases aligning to TRBD2. V shed 7 bases and J 9 bases; nucleotides not matched to a gene: 12. The CDR3 sequence is 16 residues long. Germline V CDR1 and CDR2: SGHTS, YDEGEE. The chain's CDR3 is CASYRLTSGGAGEQFF. The DNA of the CDR3 is TGTGCCAGCTACCGACTGACTAGCGGGGGGGCGGGTGAGCAGTTCTTC. Full variable domain (missing parts from reference TRBV5-8 and TRBJ2-1): EAGVTQSPTHLIKTRGQQATLRCSPISGHTSVYWYQQALGLGLQFLLWYDEGEERNRGNFPPRFSGRQFPNYSSELNVNALELEDSALYLCASYRLTSGGAGEQFFGPGTRLTVL.

This chain connects TRBV5-1 to TRBJ1-1, with D hard to call. V was cut by 7 bases and J by 0 bases, with 10 bases left in between. Germline lookup yields CDR1 SGHRS and CDR2 YFSETQ. The CDR3 runs to 13 residues. CDR3 in DNA: TGCGCCAGCGCTGAGTCCCTGAACACTGAAGCTTTCTTT. This gives the protein CASAESLNTEAFF.

This clone was counted a few times. This chain uses TRBV2 with TRBJ1-2, with 8 positions matching TRBD1. The CDR3 extends over 14 amino acids. V gave up 6 bases and J gave up 7 bases; unmatched junction bases: 10. Germline CDR1 SNHLY, CDR2 FYNNEI. The CDR3 DNA reads TGTGCCAGCAGGGGGCAGGACAGGGTTACTGGCTACACCTTC. This codes for CASRGQDRVTGYTF.

The rearrangement joins TRBV21-1 to TRBJ1-2. TRBV21-1 is flagged as a pseudogene. CDR3 length equals 16 residues. The CDR3 spells CASSKPGWGAVGGYTF. Here the CDR3 DNA reads TGTGCCAGCAGCAAACCGGGGTGGGGCGCGGTCGGGGGCTACACCTTC.